Presented here are 21 T cell receptor beta chains from one specimen sequenced in a study of tumor-infiltrating lymphocytes in primary liver carcinoma. The 20-30 mg bulk tissue piece was not sorted before simultaneous RNA and DNA extraction. Synthesis of TCR beta cDNA was carried out from 450 to 650 ng total RNA with a constant-region primer. Three nested multiplex PCR rounds of slightly modified ARM-PCR generated TCR beta libraries. Amplification in the first two PCR rounds was performed using TRBV1-TRBV30 forward primers and a C-beta reverse primer for 10 cycles each. TCRdb passed the multiplex PCR reads through MiXCR, listing each CDR3 protein once. The sample lists about 120,000 distinct CDR3 sequences; nearly 70% were seen once. The sequenced sample was tumor-adjacent normal liver tissue. All receptors derive from a woman aged 55-70 years with primary liver carcinoma and hepatitis B virus infection.

The chain employs TRBV28 and TRBJ2-1, with 8 bases lining up with TRBD2. The CDR3 spans 17 residues. Trimming took 7 bases from V and 1 from J; bases not matched to a gene: 12. The V gene's germline CDR1 is MDHEN and CDR2 SYDVKM. CDR3 sequence: CASTSAGDQRSYNEQFF. The CDR3 DNA is TGTGCCAGCACCTCAGCGGGAGACCAAAGGTCCTACAATGAGCAGTTCTTC.

V gene TRBV12-3 or TRBV12-4 combines with J gene TRBJ2-2; D may be TRBD1 or TRBD2 (5 bases each). This CDR3 spans 16 amino acids. The ends were cut back, 7 bases at V and 2 bases at J, with 17 bases in the middle. CDR3 bases: TGTGCCAGCACCAAAAGGGACGGACCAAACACCGGGGAGCTGTTTTTT. Translated: CASTKRDGPNTGELFF.

With regard to this clonotype: The CDR3 carries no conserved terminal phenylalanine or tryptophan, so it likely arises from a read error. The limits of the CDR3 on the DNA are not certain, so only TCRdb's listed CDR3 is given. CDR3 sequence reads: CARSQLPGRNEKFS. The rearrangement uses TRBV4-1 and TRBJ2-1; TRBD1 is the table's D call and was not checked against the DNA. Both ends counted, the CDR3 spans 14 residues. Per the germline V gene, CDR1 is MGHRA and CDR2 is YSYEKL.

Turning to this clonotype: One end of the junction varies from germline; a read error may be responsible. The chain recombines TRBV6-1 with TRBJ2-1; 8 nucleotides match TRBD2. The CDR3 totals 16 residues. Germline-derived CDR1 and CDR2 are MNHNS and SASEGT. This chain's CDR3 is CASSDRSGTSYNEQFF. The CDR3 bases are TGTGCCAGTAGTGACCGTAGCGGGACCTCCTACAATGAGCAGTTCTTC.

About this clonotype: Given a much more abundant clone one base away, this may be a read error. The chain links TRBV6-4 to TRBJ2-3; 7 bases align to TRBD2. The germline V gene encodes CDR1 MRHNA and CDR2 SNTAGT. CDR3 size: 16 residues. Trimming cost V 0 bases and J 1 base; bases outside gene matches: 4. CDR3 protein: CASSDSASGCTDTQYF. The CDR3 coding sequence is TGTGCCAGCAGTGACTCGGCTAGCGGATGCACAGATACGCAGTATTTT.

This clonotype was observed many times. CDR3 nucleotide sequence: TGTGCCAGCAGTTGGCTTTCCCAGGATGGCTACACCTTC. Amino acids: CASSWLSQDGYTF. This chain links TRBV12-3 or TRBV12-4 with TRBJ1-2, with D unresolved. Trimming took 4 bases from V and 6 from J, leaving 12 bases between them. The CDR3 is 13 amino acids.

In the case of this clonotype: The germline gene is not matched at one end of the junction; a read error may be the cause. V is TRBV4-1 and J is TRBJ2-2; 11 bases map to TRBD2. The CDR3 has 17 amino acids. Germline V gene data show CDR1 as MGHRA and CDR2 as YSYEKL. This CDR3 reads CASNRETSGRGKGELFF. The DNA for the CDR3 is TGTGCCAGCAACCGGGAAACTAGCGGGAGAGGGAAGGGGGAGCTGTTTTTT.

J is TRBJ2-6 and V is TRBV4-2; no definite D call. From germline, CDR1 is LGHNA and CDR2 YNFKEQ. There are 16 residues in the CDR3. The CDR3 DNA is TGTGTTAGCAGCCAAGAAAAATTCTCTGGGGCCAACGTCCTGACTTTC. This sequence encodes CVSSQEKFSGANVLTF.

Turning to this clonotype: This may be a read error: a much more frequent sequence differs by one nucleotide. This rearrangement joins TRBV7-9 to TRBJ2-1, with 7 bases aligning to TRBD2. The CDR3 consists of 13 residues. CDR1 is SEHNR, CDR2 FQNEAQ, per germline (reference sequence). CDR3 DNA sequence: TGTGTCAGCAACCAGCTGGGGGGGAACGAGCAGTTCTTC. This gives the protein CVSNQLGGNEQFF.

Concerning this clonotype itself: A much larger clone sits a single nucleotide away, making a read error possible. The J gene is TRBJ1-1, the V gene TRBV7-9; D is unclear. Germline loops: CDR1 SEHNR, CDR2 FQNEAQ (reference sequence). CDR3 size: 16 residues. The V and J ends lost 2 bases and 0 bases respectively, with 13 bases between them. CDR3 in DNA: TGTGCCAGCAGCTTACGCGACACTTCTTTGAACACTGAAGCTTTCTTT. This codes for CASSLRDTSLNTEAFF.

About this clonotype: A much larger clone lies one base from this, so it may be a read error. The chain has TRBV30 and TRBJ2-1; D remains unclear. There are 11 residues in the CDR3. Germline V CDR1 and CDR2: GTSNPN, SVGIG (reference sequence). CDR3 residues: CAWSGPNERFF. The CDR3 DNA is TGTGCCTGGAGTGGGCCTAATGAGCGGTTCTTC.

This clonotype was seen ten or more times. This chain uses TRBV14 with TRBJ2-1; tentatively, D is TRBD2 (6 bases). The CDR3 is 13 amino acids. Trimming took 1 base from V and 15 from J, leaving 16 bases between them. Germline CDR1 is SGHDN and CDR2 is FVKESK. DNA of the CDR3: TGTGCCAGCAGCCAAGTATTCGGGAGCCCCTCGTTCTTC. The encoded protein is CASSQVFGSPSFF.

The table lists this clonotype with a few counts. This may be a read error, as it is one base from a much larger clone. The V gene is TRBV10-3, the J gene TRBJ1-6; possibly TRBD1 for D (5 bases). V was cut by 0 bases and J by 11 bases, with 17 bases left in between. The CDR3 consists of 16 residues. Germline CDR1 ENHRY, CDR2 SYGVKD. The CDR3 coding sequence is TGTGCCATCAGTGAGTCCCCAGGGAGGTTAGGTCCACCCCTCCACTTT. Its protein is CAISESPGRLGPPLHF.

This clonotype rates as medium-sized. The gene calls are TRBV11-2 and TRBJ2-7; D tentatively reads TRBD1 or TRBD2 (6 bases each). V lost 3 bases and J 6 bases, leaving 15 bases between the germline ends. The CDR3 is made up of 14 amino acids. The germline CDR1 and CDR2 sequences are SGHAT and FQNNGV. DNA for the CDR3: TGTGCCAGCAGCTTGCTTGGGGGGCAGGGCGAGCAGTACTTC. Its protein is CASSLLGGQGEQYF.

A remark on this clonotype: The junction does not match germline at one end; this may be a read error. J is TRBJ2-2 and V is TRBV11-2; TRBD2 might be the D (6 bases). Germline V CDR1 and CDR2: SGHAT, FQNNGV. The CDR3 is made up of 15 amino acids. The DNA for the CDR3 is TGTGCCGGCAGCTTATGGGGGGATTCGACCGGGGAGCTGTTTTTC. Protein: CAGSLWGDSTGELFF.

As for this clonotype: A clone one base away is much larger, so this may be a read error. This chain connects TRBV6-2 or TRBV6-3 to TRBJ1-2, with 7 bases that match TRBD1. The CDR3 length is 13 residues. In germline, CDR1 is MNHEY, CDR2 SVGEGT. The CDR3 region is CASSRQGGYSYTF. Here the CDR3 DNA reads TGTGCCAGCAGCAGACAGGGCGGCTATAGCTACACCTTC.

With respect to this clonotype: In this CDR3 the conserved last residue, phenylalanine or tryptophan, is missing, so a read error is likely. The V gene is TRBV30, the J gene TRBJ1-6, with D maybe TRBD1 (5 bases). There are 14 residues in the CDR3. The ends were cut back, 4 bases at V and 7 bases at J, with 14 bases in the middle. Germline V gives CDR1 GTSNPN, CDR2 SVGIG (reference sequence). Written as DNA, the CDR3 is TGTGCCTGGATACAGGACGGGGGGAATTCACCCCTCCACTCT. Translated: CAWIQDGGNSPLHS.

The rearrangement uses TRBV7-9 and TRBJ2-1; no firm D call. Germline V gene sequence: CDR1 SEHNR, CDR2 FQNEAQ (reference sequence). The CDR3 has 14 amino acids. Trimming removed 1 base at V and 7 bases at J, with 11 bases between. The CDR3 DNA sequence: TGTGCCAGCAGCTTAGGGCTAGAACCTAATGAGCAGTTCTTC. Protein: CASSLGLEPNEQFF.

This chain uses TRBV6-6 with TRBJ2-7, with 11 bases fitting TRBD2. CDR3 length: 16 residues. Trimming at V came to 5 bases and at J to 6 bases, leaving 12 bases not matched to a gene. Germline assignment: CDR1 MNHNY and CDR2 SVGAGI (reference sequence). The CDR3 DNA is TGTGCCAGCAGTGAGACCACTAGCGGGAGTAGCGGCGAGCAGTACTTC. Translation: CASSETTSGSSGEQYF.

This clonotype was recorded at least ten times. The chain carries TRBV5-6 and TRBJ1-4; D ambiguous. V was trimmed by 4 bases and J by 4 bases, leaving 17 bases between them. This CDR3 contains 16 residues. The germline V gene encodes CDR1 SGHDT and CDR2 YYEEEE. The CDR3 coding sequence is TGTGCCAGCAGCCGCCGGGAAACAGTTATTAATGAAAAACTGTTTTTT. Its translation: CASSRRETVINEKLFF.

V is TRBV11-2 and J is TRBJ1-3, with D hard to call. This CDR3 has 16 residues. The germline CDR1 and CDR2 sequences are SGHAT and FQNNGV. The CDR3 nucleotides are TGTGGCAGTCTAGCTCCTAGGACGGGCTCTGGAAACACCATATATTTT. It yields the protein CGSLAPRTGSGNTIYF.